This T cell receptor (beta chain) was obtained from a study of post-analysis software for immune sequencing data. CDR3 length equals 17 residues. Germline V lookup: CDR1 MNHEY, CDR2 SMNVEV (reference sequence). With 4 bases removed from V and 0 bases from J, the gap between germline ends came to 15 bases. With respect to this clonotype: Its specificity is unknown.

Unique molecular identifiers tagged the TCR beta cDNA libraries. Out of 1 to 10 million T cells, roughly 0.5 million cDNA molecules were generated. Via MiXCR, TCRdb re-called the PCR reads, giving one row per CDR3 protein. The data show approximately 250,000 distinct CDR3 sequences, with 30% to 45% seen just once and 4% to 5.5% held by the top ten. General study points: Controls had lower frequencies than patients of five TRBV segments, which included TRBV5-6, TRBV5-1 and TRBV20-1.

Input material: blood. The chain uses TRBV27 and TRBJ2-2; tentatively, D is TRBD2 (6 bases). This TCR was sampled from a girl aged 10-17 years with multiple sclerosis. Written as DNA, the CDR3 is TGTGCCAGCAGTTCGATATTAGCGGTTCCGAACACCGGGGAGCTGTTTTTT. This gives the protein CASSSILAVPNTGELFF.